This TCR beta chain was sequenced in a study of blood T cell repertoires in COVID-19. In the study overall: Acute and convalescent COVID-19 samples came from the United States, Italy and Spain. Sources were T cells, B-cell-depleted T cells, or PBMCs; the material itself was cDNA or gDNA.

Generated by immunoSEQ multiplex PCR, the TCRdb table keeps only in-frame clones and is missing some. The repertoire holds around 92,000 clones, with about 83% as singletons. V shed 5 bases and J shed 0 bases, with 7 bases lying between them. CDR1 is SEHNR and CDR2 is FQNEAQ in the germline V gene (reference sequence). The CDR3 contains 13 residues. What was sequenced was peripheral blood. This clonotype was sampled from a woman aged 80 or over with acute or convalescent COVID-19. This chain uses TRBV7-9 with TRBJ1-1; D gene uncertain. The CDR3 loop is CASSRRVNTEAFF. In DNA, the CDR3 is TGTGCCAGCAGCCGGCGGGTGAACACTGAAGCTTTCTTT.